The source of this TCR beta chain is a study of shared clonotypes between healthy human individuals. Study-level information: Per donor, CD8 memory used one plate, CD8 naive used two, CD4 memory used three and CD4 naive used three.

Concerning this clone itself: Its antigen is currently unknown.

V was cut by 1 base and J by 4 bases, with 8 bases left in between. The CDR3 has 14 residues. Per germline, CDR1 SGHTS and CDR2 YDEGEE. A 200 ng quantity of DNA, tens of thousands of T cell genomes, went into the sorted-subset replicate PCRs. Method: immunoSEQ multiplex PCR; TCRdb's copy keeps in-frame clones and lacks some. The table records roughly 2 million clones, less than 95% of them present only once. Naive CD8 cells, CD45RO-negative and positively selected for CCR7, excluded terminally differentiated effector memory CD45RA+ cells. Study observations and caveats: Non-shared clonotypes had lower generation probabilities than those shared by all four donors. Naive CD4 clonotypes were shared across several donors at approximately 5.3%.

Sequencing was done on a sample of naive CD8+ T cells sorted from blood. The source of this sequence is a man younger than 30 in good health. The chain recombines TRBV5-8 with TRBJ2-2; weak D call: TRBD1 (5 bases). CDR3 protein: CASSLRQGTGELFF. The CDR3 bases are TGTGCCAGCAGCTTGAGGCAGGGCACCGGGGAGCTGTTTTTT.